This T cell receptor (beta chain) derives from a study of T cell responses to AZD1222 COVID-19 vaccine. Germline assignment: CDR1 GTSNPN and CDR2 SVGIG (reference sequence). CDR3 size: 15 residues. After removal of 0 bases from V and 8 bases from J, the junction contained 12 bases not matched to a gene. Only in-frame clones appear in the TCRdb table, and some are missing; sequencing was by immunoSEQ multiplex PCR. The sample contains tens of thousands of clones, around 90% of which appear only once. Note on this clone: Its antigen is undetermined.

Study findings and constraints: Repertoires were sampled only after the peak T cell response.

The sequence was obtained from an adult in good health. The sequencing here drew on peripheral blood, taken on day 0 of AZD1222 vaccination. This chain joins TRBV30 and TRBJ1-2; TRBD1 aligns across 7 bases. Written as DNA, the CDR3 is TGTGCCTGGAGTGTCTTCCCACAGGGGTTTTACGGCTACACCTTC. Residues: CAWSVFPQGFYGYTF.